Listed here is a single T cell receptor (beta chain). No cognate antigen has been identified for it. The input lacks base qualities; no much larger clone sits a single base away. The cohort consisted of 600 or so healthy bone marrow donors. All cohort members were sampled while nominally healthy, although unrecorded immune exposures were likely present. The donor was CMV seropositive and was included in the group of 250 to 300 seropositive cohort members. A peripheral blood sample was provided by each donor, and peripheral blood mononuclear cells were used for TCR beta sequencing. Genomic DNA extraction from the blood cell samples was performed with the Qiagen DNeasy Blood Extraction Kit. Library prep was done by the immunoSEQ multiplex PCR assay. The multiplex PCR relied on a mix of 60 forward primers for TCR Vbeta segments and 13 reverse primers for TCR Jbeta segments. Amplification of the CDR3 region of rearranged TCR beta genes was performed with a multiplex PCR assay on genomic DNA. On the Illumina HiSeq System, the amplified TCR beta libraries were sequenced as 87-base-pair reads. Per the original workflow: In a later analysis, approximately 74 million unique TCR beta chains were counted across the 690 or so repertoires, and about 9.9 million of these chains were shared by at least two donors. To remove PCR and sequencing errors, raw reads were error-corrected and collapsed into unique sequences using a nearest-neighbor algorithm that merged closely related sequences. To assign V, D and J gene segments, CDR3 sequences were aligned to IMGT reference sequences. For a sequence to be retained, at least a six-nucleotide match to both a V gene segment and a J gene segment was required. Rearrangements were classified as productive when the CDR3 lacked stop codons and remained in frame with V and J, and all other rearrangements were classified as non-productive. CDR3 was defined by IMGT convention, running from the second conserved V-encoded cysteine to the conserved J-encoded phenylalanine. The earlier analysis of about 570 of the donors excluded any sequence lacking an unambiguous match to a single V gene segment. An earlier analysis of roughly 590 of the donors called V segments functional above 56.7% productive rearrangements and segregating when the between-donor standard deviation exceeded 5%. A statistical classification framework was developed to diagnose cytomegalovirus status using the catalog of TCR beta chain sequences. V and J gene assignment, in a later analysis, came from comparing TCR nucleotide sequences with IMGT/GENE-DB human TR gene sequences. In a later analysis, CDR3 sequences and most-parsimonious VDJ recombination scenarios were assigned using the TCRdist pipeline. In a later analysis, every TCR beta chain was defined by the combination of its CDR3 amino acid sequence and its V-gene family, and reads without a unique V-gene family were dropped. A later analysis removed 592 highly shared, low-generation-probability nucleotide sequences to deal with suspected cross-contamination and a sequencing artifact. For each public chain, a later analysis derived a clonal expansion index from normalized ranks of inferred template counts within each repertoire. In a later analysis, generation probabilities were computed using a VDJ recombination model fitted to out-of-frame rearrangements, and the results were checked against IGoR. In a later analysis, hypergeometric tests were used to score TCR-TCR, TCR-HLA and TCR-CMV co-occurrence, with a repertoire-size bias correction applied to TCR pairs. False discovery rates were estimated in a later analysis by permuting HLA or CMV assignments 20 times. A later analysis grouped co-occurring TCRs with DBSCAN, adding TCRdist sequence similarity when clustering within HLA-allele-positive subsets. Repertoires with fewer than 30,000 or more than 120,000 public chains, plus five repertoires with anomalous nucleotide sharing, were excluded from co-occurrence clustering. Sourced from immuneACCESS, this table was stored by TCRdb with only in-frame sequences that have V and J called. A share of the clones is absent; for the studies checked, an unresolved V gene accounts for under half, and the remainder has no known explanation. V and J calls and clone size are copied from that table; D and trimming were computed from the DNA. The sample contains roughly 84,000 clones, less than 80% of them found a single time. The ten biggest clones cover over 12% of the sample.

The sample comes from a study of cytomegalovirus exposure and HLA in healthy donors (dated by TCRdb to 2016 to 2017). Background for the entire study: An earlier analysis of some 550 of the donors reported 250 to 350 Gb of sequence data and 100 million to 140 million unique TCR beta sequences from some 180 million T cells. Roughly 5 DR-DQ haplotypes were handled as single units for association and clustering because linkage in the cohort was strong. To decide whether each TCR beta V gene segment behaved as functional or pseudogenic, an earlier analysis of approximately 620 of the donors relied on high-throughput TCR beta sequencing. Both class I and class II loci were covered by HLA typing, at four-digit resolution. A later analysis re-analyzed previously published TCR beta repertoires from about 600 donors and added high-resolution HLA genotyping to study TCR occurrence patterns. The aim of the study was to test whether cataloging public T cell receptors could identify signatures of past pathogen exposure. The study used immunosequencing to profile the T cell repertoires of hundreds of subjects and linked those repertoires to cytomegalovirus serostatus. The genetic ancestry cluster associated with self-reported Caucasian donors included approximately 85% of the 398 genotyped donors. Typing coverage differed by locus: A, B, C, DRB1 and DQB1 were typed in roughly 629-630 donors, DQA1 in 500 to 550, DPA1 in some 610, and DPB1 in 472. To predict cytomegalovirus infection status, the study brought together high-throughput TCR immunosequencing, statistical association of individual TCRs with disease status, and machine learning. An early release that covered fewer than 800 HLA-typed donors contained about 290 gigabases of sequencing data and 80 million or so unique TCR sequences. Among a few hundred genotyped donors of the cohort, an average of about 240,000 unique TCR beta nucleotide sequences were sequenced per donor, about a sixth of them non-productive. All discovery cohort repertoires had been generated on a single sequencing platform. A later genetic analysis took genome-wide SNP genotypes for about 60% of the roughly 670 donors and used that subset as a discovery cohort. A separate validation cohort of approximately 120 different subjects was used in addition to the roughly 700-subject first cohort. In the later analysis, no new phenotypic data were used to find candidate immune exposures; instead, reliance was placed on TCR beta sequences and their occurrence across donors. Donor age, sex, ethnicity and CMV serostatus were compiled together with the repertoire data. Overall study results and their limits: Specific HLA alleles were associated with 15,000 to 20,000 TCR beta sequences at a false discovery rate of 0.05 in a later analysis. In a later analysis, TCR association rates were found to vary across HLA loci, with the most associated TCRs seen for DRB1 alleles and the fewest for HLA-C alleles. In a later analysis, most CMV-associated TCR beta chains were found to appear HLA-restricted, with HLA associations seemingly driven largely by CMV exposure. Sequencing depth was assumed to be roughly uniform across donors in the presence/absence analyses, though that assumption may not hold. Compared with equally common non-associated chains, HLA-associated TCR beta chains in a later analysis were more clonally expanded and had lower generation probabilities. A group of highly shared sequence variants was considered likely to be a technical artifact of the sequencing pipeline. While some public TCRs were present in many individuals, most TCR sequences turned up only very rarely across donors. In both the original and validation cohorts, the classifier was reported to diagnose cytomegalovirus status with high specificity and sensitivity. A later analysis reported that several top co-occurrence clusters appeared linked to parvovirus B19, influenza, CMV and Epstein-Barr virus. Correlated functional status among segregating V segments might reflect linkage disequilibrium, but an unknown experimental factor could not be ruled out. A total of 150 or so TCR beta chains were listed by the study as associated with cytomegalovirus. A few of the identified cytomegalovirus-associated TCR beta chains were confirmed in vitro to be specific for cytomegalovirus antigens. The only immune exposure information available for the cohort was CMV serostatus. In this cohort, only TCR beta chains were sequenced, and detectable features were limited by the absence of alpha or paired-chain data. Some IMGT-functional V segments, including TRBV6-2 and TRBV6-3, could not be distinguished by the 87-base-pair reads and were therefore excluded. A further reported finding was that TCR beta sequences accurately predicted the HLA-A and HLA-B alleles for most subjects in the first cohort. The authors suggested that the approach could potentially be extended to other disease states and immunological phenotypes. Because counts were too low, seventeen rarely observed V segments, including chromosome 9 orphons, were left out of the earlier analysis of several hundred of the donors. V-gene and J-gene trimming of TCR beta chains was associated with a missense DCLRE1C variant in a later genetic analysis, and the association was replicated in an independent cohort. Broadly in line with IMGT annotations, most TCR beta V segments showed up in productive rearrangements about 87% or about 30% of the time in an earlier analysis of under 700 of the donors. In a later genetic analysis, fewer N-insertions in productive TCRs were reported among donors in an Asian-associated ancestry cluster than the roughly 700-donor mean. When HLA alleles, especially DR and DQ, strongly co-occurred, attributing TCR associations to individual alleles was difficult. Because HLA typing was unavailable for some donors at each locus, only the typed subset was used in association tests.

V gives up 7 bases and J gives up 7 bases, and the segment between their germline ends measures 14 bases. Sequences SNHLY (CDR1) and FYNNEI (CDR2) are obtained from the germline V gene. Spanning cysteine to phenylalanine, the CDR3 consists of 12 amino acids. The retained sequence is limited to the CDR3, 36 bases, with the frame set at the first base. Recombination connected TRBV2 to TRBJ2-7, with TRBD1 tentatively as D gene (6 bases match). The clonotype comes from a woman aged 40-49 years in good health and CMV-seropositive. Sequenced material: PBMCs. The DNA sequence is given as TGTGCCAGCAATCTACAGGGTCTAGAGCAGTACTTC. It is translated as CASNLQGLEQYF.